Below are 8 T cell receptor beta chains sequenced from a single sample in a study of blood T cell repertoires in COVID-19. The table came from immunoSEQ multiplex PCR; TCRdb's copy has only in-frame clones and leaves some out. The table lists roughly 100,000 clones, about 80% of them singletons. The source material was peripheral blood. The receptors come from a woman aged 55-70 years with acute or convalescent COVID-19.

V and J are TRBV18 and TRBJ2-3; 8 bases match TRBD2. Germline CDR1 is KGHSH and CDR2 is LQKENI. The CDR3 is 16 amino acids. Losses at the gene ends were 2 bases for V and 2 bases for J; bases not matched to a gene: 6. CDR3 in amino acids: CASSPGIAGHTDTQYF. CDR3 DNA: TGTGCCAGCTCACCAGGTATAGCGGGGCACACAGATACGCAGTATTTT.

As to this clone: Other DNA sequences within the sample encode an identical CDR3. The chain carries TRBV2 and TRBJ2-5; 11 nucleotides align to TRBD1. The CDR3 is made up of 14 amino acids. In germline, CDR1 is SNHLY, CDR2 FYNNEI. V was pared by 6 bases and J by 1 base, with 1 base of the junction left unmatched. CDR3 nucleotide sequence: TGTGCCAGCAGCGGACAGGGGGCCCAAGAGACCCAGTACTTC. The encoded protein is CASSGQGAQETQYF. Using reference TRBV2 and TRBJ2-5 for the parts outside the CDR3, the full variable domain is EPEVTQTPSHQVTQMGQEVILRCVPISNHLYFYWYRQILGQKVEFLVSFYNNEISEKSEIFDDQFSVERPDGSNFTLKIRSTKLEDSAMYFCASSGQGAQETQYFGPGTRLLVL.

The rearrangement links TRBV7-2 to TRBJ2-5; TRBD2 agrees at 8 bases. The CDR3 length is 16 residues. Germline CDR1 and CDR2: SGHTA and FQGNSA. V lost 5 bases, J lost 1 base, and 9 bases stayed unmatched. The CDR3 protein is CASSLRGGPAQETQYF. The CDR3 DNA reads TGTGCCAGCAGCCTGCGCGGGGGGCCCGCCCAAGAGACCCAGTACTTC.

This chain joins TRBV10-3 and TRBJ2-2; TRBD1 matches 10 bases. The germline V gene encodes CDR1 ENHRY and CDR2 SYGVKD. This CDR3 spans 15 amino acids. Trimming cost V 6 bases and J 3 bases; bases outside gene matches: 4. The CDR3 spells CAISGDRGYTGELFF. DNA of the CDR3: TGTGCCATCAGCGGGGACAGGGGATACACCGGGGAGCTGTTTTTT.

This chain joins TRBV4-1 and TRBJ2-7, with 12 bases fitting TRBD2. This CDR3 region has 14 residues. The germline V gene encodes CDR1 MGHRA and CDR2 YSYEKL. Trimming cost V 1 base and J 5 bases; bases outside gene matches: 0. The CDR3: CASSQGLAGDEQYF. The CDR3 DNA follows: TGCGCCAGCAGCCAAGGACTAGCGGGGGACGAGCAGTACTTC.

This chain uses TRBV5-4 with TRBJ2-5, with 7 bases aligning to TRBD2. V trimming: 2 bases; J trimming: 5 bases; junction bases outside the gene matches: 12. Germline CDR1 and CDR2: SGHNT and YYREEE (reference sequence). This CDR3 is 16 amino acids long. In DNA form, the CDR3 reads TGTGCCAGCAGCTTCGTGACCTCTAGCGGTGGGGAGACCCAGTACTTC. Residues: CASSFVTSSGGETQYF.

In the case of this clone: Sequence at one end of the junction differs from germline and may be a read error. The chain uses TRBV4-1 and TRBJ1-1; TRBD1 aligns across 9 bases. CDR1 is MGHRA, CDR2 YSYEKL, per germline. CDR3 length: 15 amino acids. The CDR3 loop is CARSQQGAGNTEAFF. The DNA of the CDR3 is TGCGCCCGCAGCCAACAGGGGGCGGGGAACACTGAAGCTTTCTTT.

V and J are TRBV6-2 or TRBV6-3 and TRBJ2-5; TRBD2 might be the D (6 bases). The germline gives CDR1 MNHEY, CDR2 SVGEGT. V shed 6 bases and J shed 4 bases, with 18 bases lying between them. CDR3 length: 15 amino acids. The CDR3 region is CASSPGTRRGETQYF. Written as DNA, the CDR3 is TGTGCCAGCAGCCCCGGGACTCGCCGGGGAGAGACCCAGTACTTC.